Sequencing of this T cell receptor beta chain was carried out in a study of OX40 agonist ivuxolimab in advanced cancers. Looking at the study overall: Intravenous ivuxolimab was administered to patients every 2 weeks at 0.01 to 10 mg/kg. Around 40% of patients had received prior checkpoint inhibitor therapy.

Autoimmune disease history or systemic immunosuppression disqualified patients. The ends were cut back, 4 bases at V and 4 bases at J, with 12 bases in the middle. The CDR3 consists of 14 residues. CDR1 is SGHDT and CDR2 is YYEEEE in the germline V gene. Method: immunoSEQ multiplex PCR; TCRdb's copy keeps in-frame clones and lacks some. The table has roughly 50,000 clones, roughly four fifths seen once. This chain joins TRBV5-6 and TRBJ1-5, with D uncertain. The sequencing used CD4+ or CD8+ T cells sorted from blood, collected in a trial of the OX40 agonist ivuxolimab. The receptor was derived from an adult with an advanced solid tumor such as melanoma, head and neck, liver or kidney cancer. The CDR3 sequence is CASSTGRGNQPQHF. The DNA for the CDR3 is TGTGCCAGCAGCACCGGTCGCGGGAATCAGCCCCAGCATTTT.